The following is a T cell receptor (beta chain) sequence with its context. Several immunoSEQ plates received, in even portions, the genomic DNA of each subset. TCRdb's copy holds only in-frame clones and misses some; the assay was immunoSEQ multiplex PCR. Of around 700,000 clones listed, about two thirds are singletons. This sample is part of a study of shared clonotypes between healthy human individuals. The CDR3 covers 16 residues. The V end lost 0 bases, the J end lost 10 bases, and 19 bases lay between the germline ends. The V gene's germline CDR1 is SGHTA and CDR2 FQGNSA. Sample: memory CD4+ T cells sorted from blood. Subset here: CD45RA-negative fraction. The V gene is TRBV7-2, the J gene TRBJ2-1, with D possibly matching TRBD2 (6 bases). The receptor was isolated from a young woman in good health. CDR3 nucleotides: TGTGCCAGCAGCTTAGCGGGTGGCTTACGGGGGAGGGAGCAGTTCTTC. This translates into CASSLAGGLRGREQFF.